This T cell receptor beta chain emerged from a study of blood T cells in healthy people across ages. Findings and limits, study-wide: Both higher diversity and more naive CD4+ cells marked long-lived donors when set against aged donors.

Regarding this clonotype: Its specificity is not known.

A J-beta primer mix and a sample-barcoded 5' primer were used in a second PCR of roughly 6 to 11 cycles. Through a template-switch adaptor with 12 random nucleotides, each cDNA molecule received a tag. TCRdb reanalysed the 5' RACE reads using MiXCR and keeps one entry per CDR3 protein. Of a few hundred thousand distinct CDR3 sequences detected, 27% appear once; the ten largest clones hold approximately 17%. The donors, healthy Caucasians from Russia, were aged roughly 6 to 90. The extraction recovered at least 5.5 micrograms of total RNA per sample. The TCR comes from a woman in her 70s in good health. The specimen was blood.

The CDR3, as DNA: TGTGCCAGCAGCTTAGCGCTGACTAGCGGGAGTAATGAGCAGTTCTTC. This encodes CASSLALTSGSNEQFF. The chain couples TRBV7-9 to TRBJ2-1; the match to TRBD2 covers 12 bases. CDR3 size: 16 residues. The germline gives CDR1 SEHNR, CDR2 FQNEAQ (reference sequence). V lost 0 bases and J lost 7; bases outside the gene matches: 4.